This T cell receptor (beta chain) is drawn from a study of blood T cell repertoires in COVID-19. Sequenced by immunoSEQ multiplex PCR; TCRdb stores in-frame clones only, minus some. The sample includes some 150,000 clones, 60% to 80% seen only once; the top ten take around 8.7%. Trimming shortened V by 10 bases and J by 2 bases, and 16 bases separated the two germline ends. The CDR3 covers 14 residues. CDR1 and CDR2 from the germline V gene are LNHDA and SQIVND (reference sequence). The gene calls are TRBV19 and TRBJ2-3; D is unclear. Sequenced material: peripheral blood. The clonotype was recovered from a man aged 50-60 years with active or convalescent COVID-19. CDR3 in amino acids: CATLDVEFTDTQYF. The CDR3 bases are TGTGCCACCCTTGATGTGGAGTTCACAGATACGCAGTATTTT.